A selection of T cell receptor beta chains follows, all from one sample in a study of blood T cell repertoires in COVID-19. Profiled with immunoSEQ multiplex PCR; TCRdb holds only in-frame clones, not every one. The top ten clones hold around 1.7% of a sample with some 270,000 clones, 89% of them seen once. Sequenced material: PBMCs or T cells enriched from blood (not recorded which). These receptors came from a woman between 40 and 55 years old who had recovered from COVID-19. The CDR3 runs from the conserved cysteine through the conserved F or W. D genes are given only for firm matches. Rows give clone size only sometimes, using once, few, many, or a class for an expanded clone.

v_gene	d_gene	abundance	j_gene	CDR3nt	CDR3aa
TRBV7-2	-	-	TRBJ1-5	TGTGCCAGCAGCGAAGGGGTATCCGGCGATCAGCCCCAGCATTTT	CASSEGVSGDQPQHF
TRBV3-1/TRBV3-2	TRBD2	-	TRBJ2-3	TGTGCCAGCAGCCAAGTAATGGGCCAGCGGGGGTTGACAGATACGCAGTATTTT	CASSQVMGQRGLTDTQYF
TRBV7-7	TRBD1	-	TRBJ1-2	TGTGCTAGCAGCCCGCGGACAGGTCGGGGCTACACCTTC	CASSPRTGRGYTF
TRBV2	-	-	TRBJ1-1	TGTGCCAGCAGTGAAGTGTATACAGGAGCTATGAACACTGAAGCTTTCTTT	CASSEVYTGAMNTEAFF
TRBV7-8	TRBD1	-	TRBJ1-1	TGTGCCAGCAGCTTGGACAGGGGTAACACTGAAGCTTTCTTT	CASSLDRGNTEAFF
TRBV10-3	-	-	TRBJ1-4	TGTGCCATCAGTGAAGGTCGGGGAACTGCAACTAATGAAAAACTGTTTTTT	CAISEGRGTATNEKLFF
TRBV5-6	-	-	TRBJ2-7	TGTGCCAGCAGCTGGAGGGCGGAAGGGGACCCAACCTACGAGCAGTACTTC	CASSWRAEGDPTYEQYF
TRBV7-2	TRBD1	-	TRBJ2-7	TGTGCCAGCAGCCCGGACAGGGGATTAACCTACGAGCAGTACTTC	CASSPDRGLTYEQYF
TRBV11-3	TRBD1	once	TRBJ1-1	TGTGCCAGCAGCGAAAGTGGGACAGCGAACACTGAAGCTTTCTTT	CASSESGTANTEAFF
TRBV13	-	-	TRBJ1-1	TGTGCCAGCAGCTTAATCTTTGCTGCGGGGACTGAAGCTTTCTTT	CASSLIFAAGTEAFF
TRBV4-1	-	-	TRBJ2-1	TGCGCCAGCAGCTTCGGGACTCGAGGTTGGGATGAGCAGTTCTTC	CASSFGTRGWDEQFF
TRBV7-9	TRBD1	-	TRBJ2-3	TGTGCCAGCACCCTCCGGGACAGGGTCTCAGATACGCAGTATTTT	CASTLRDRVSDTQYF
TRBV13	-	few	TRBJ2-5	TGTGCCAGCAGCTTATCGGGGAGAGTGGAGGAGACCCAGTACTTC	CASSLSGRVEETQYF
TRBV11-3	TRBD1	-	TRBJ2-2	TGTGCCAGCAGCTTGGACAGGGCGGTCGGGGAGCTGTTTTTT	CASSLDRAVGELFF
TRBV11-2	-	-	TRBJ2-7	TGTGCCAGCAGCTTAACCCGGACTGGAATTTCGAACGAGCAGTACTTC	CASSLTRTGISNEQYF
TRBV2	-	-	TRBJ1-2	TGTGCCAGCATTCTGGGGCGAACAAACTATGGCTACACCTTC	CASILGRTNYGYTF
TRBV10-3	-	-	TRBJ1-2	TGTGCCATCAGTGATGAGGGCCATCTTAGCTATGGCTACACCTTC	CAISDEGHLSYGYTF
TRBV6-5	-	-	TRBJ2-3	TGTGCCAGCAGTTACACCCGACTACCGTTCACAGATACGCAGTATTTT	CASSYTRLPFTDTQYF
TRBV7-3	-	-	TRBJ1-5	TGTGCCACCACGGGGTTCGGGCCTTATAGCAATCAGCCCCAGCATTTT	CATTGFGPYSNQPQHF
TRBV6-5	-	-	TRBJ2-6	TGTGCCAGCAGTTATGCGGCCTCTGGGGCCAACGTCCTGACTTTC	CASSYAASGANVLTF
TRBV3-1/TRBV3-2	TRBD2	-	TRBJ2-3	TGTGCCAGCAGCCAAGATCTCGGACTAGCGGGATCTCATACGCAGTATTTT	CASSQDLGLAGSHTQYF